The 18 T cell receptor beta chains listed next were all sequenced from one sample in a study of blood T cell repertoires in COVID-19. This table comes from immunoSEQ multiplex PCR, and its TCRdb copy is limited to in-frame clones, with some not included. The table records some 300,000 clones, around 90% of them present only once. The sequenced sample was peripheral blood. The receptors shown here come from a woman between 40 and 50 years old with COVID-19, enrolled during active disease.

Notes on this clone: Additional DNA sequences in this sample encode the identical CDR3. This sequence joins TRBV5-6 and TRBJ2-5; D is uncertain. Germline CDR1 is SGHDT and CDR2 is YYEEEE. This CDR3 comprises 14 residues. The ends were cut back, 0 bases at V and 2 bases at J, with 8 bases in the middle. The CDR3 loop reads CASSLVGRQETQYF. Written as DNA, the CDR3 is TGTGCCAGCAGCTTGGTTGGCAGACAAGAGACCCAGTACTTC.

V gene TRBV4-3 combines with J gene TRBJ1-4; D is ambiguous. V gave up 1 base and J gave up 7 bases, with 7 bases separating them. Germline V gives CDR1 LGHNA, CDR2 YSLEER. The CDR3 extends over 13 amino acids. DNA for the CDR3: TGCGCCAGCAGCCAAGTAGTCTCTGAAAAACTGTTTTTT. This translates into CASSQVVSEKLFF.

The CDR3 sequence is CATRSTGGQGEQYF. CDR3 nucleotide sequence: TGTGCCACCAGGTCTACAGGGGGCCAGGGCGAGCAGTACTTC. The chain links TRBV15 to TRBJ2-7; 9 positions match TRBD1. With V trimmed by 6 bases and J by 6 bases, 9 bases remained unmatched. The germline V gene has CDR1 LNHNV and CDR2 YYDKDF (reference sequence). The length of the CDR3 is 14 residues. The variable domain in full, with the rest retrieved from reference TRBV15 and TRBJ2-7, is DAMVIQNPRYQVTQFGKPVTLSCSQTLNHNVMYWYQQKSSQAPKLLFHYYDKDFNNEADTPDNFQSRRPNTSFCFLDIRSPGLGDTAMYLCATRSTGGQGEQYFGPGTRLTVT.

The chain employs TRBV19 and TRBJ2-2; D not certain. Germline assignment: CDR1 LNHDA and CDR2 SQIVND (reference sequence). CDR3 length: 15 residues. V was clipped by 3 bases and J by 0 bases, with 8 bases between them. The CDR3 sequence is CASSIAGANTGELFF. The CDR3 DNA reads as TGTGCCAGTAGTATCGCAGGCGCGAACACCGGGGAGCTGTTTTTT.

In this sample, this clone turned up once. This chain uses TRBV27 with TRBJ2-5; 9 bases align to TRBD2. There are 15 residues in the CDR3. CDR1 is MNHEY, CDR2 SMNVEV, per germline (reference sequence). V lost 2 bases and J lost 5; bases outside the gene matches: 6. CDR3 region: CASSLRREGLETQYF. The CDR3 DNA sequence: TGTGCCAGCAGTTTAAGGCGGGAGGGCCTCGAGACCCAGTACTTC.

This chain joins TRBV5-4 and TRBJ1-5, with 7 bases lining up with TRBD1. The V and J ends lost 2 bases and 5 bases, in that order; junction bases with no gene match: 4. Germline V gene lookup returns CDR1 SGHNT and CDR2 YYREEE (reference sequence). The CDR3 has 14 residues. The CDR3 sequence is CASSFWQGDQPQHF. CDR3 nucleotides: TGTGCCAGCAGCTTCTGGCAGGGGGATCAGCCCCAGCATTTT.

CDR3 nucleotides: TGTGCCAGCAGCCCAGGGGGCCGAAATGAAAAACTGTTTTTT. The encoded protein is CASSPGGRNEKLFF. The rearrangement links TRBV5-4 to TRBJ1-4, with 8 bases identical to TRBD1. Trimming cost V 4 bases and J 5 bases; bases outside gene matches: 4. CDR1 is SGHNT, CDR2 YYREEE, per germline (reference sequence). The CDR3 length is 14 residues.

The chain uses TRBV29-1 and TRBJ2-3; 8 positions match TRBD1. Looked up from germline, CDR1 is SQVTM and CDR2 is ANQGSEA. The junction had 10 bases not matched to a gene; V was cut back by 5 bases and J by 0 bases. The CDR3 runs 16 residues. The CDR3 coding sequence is TGCAGCGTTCCTCGCCAGGGGGCTATTAGCACAGATACGCAGTATTTT. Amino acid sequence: CSVPRQGAISTDTQYF.

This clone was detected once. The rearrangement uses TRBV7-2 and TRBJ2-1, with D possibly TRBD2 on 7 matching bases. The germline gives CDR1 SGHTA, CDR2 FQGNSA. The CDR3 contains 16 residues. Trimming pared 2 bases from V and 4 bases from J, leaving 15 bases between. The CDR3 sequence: CASSLKGGDGYNEQFF. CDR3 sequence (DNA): TGTGCCAGCAGCTTAAAAGGGGGGGACGGTTACAATGAGCAGTTCTTC.

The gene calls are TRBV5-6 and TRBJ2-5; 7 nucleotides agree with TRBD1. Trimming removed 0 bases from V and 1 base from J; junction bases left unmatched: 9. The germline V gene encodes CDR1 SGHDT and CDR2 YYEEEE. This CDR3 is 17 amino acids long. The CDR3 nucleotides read TGTGCCAGCAGCTTGGCCGGGTTGAGGGGGCCCCAAGAGACCCAGTACTTC. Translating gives CASSLAGLRGPQETQYF.

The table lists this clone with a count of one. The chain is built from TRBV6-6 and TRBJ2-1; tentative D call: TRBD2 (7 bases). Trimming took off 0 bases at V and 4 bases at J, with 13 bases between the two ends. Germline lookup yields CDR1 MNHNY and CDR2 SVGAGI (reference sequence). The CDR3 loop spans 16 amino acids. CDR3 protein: CASSYSIGGVYNEQFF. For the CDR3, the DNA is TGTGCCAGCAGTTACTCGATAGGGGGGGTTTACAATGAGCAGTTCTTC.

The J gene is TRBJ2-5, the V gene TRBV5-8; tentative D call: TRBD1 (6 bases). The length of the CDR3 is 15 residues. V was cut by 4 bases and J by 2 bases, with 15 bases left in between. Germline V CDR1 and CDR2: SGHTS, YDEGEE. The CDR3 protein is CASSGDTSRQETQYF. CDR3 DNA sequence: TGTGCCAGCAGCGGGGACACGTCCCGACAAGAGACCCAGTACTTC.

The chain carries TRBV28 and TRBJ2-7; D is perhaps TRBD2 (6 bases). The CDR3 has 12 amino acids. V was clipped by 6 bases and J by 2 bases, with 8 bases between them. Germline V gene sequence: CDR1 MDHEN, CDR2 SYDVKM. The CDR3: CASSRETYEQYF. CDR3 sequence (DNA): TGTGCCAGCAGCCGGGAGACCTACGAGCAGTACTTC.

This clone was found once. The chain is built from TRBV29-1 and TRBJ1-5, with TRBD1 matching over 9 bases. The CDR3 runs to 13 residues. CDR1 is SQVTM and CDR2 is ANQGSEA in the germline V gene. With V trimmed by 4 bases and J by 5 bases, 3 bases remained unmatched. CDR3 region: CSVVGQGDQPQHF. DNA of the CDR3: TGCAGCGTTGTGGGACAGGGAGATCAGCCCCAGCATTTT.

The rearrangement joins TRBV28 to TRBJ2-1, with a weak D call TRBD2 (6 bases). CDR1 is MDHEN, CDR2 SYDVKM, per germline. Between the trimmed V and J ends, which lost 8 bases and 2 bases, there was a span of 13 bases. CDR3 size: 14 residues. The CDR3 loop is CASGTGGTYNEQFF. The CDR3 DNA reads TGTGCCAGCGGAACGGGCGGGACCTACAATGAGCAGTTCTTC.

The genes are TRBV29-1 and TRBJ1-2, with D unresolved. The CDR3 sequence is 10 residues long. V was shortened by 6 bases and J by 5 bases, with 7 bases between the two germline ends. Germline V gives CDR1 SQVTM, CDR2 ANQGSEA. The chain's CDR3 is CSVTDYGYTF. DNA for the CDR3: TGCAGCGTAACAGATTATGGCTACACCTTC.

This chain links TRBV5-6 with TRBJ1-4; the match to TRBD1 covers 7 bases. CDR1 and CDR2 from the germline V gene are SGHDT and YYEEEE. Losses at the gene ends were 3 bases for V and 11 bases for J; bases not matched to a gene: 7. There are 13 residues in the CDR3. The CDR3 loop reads CASSWADREKLFF. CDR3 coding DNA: TGTGCCAGCAGCTGGGCAGACAGGGAGAAACTGTTTTTT.

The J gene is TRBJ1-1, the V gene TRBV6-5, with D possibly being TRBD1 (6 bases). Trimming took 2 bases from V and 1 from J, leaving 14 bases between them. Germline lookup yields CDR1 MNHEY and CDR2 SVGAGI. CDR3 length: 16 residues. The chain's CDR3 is CASSYAPTGSNTEAFF. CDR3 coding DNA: TGTGCCAGCAGTTACGCCCCGACAGGATCGAACACTGAAGCTTTCTTT.